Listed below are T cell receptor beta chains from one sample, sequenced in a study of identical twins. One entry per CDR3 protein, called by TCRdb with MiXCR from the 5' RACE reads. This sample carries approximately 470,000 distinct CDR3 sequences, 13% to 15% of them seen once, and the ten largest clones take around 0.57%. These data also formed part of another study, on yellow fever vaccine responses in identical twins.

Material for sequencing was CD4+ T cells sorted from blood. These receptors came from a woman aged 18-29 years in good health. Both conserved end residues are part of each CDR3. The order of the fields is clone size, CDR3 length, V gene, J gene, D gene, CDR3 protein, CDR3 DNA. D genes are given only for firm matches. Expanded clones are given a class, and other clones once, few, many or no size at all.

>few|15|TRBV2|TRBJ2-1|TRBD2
CASSGLAGKDNEQFF
TGTGCCAGCAGTGGACTAGCGGGAAAGGACAATGAGCAGTTCTTC
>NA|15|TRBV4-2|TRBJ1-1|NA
CASSAYRELNTEAFF
TGTGCCAGCAGCGCCTACAGGGAATTGAACACTGAAGCTTTCTTT
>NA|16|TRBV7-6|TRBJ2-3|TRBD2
CASSRGLAGPRRTQYF
TGTGCCAGCAGCCGAGGACTAGCGGGGCCCCGGCGGACGCAGTATTTT
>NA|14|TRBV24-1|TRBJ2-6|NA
CATSGGSGANVLTF
TGTGCCACCAGTGGGGGCTCTGGGGCCAACGTCCTGACTTTC
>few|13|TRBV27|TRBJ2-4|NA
CASSSTSLAAQYF
TGTGCCAGCAGTTCGACCTCCTTGGCGGCTCAGTACTTC
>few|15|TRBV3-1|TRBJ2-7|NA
CASSQGPASPFEQYF
TGTGCCAGCAGCCAAGGGCCAGCGTCTCCGTTCGAGCAGTACTTC
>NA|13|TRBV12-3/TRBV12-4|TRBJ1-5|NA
CASSIGYNQPQHF
TGTGCCAGCAGTATCGGATACAATCAGCCCCAGCATTTT
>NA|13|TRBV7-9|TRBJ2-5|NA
CASSARVQETQYF
TGTGCCAGCAGCGCCAGGGTTCAAGAGACCCAGTACTTC
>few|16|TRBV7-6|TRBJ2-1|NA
CASSLGLGNPLDEQFF
TGTGCCAGCAGCTTAGGTTTGGGGAACCCCTTGGATGAGCAGTTCTTC
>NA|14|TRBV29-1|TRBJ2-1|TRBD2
CSVDPAGIHNEQFF
TGCAGCGTTGATCCAGCGGGGATCCACAATGAGCAGTTCTTC
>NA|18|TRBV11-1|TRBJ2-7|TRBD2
CASSLSLEMGGGSYEQYF
TGTGCCAGCAGCTTATCACTAGAAATGGGCGGGGGGTCCTACGAGCAGTACTTC
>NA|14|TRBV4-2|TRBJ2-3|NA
CASSQTGFTDTQYF
TGTGCCAGCAGCCAAACAGGGTTCACAGATACGCAGTATTTT
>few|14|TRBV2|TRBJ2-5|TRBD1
CASSTGGSFETQYF
TGTGCCAGCAGTACAGGGGGCTCGTTCGAGACCCAGTACTTC
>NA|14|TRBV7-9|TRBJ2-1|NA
CASSSSTSGHEQFF
TGTGCCAGCAGCTCGAGCACTTCGGGGCATGAGCAGTTCTTC
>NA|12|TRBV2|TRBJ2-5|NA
CASSVRRETQYF
TGTGCCAGCAGTGTACGAAGAGAGACCCAGTACTTC
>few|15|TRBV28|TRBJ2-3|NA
CASSVGSLGTDTQYF
TGTGCCAGCAGCGTCGGGAGCCTCGGCACAGATACGCAGTATTTT
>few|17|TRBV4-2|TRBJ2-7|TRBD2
CASSQAGLAGGSGEQYF
TGTGCCAGCAGCCAGGCCGGACTAGCGGGAGGATCGGGGGAGCAGTACTTC
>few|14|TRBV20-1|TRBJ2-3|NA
CSALPAGLADTQYF
TGCAGTGCGCTCCCCGCGGGACTTGCAGATACGCAGTATTTT
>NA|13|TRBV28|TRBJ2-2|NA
CASISGNTGELFF
TGTGCCAGCATTTCAGGGAACACCGGGGAGCTGTTTTTT
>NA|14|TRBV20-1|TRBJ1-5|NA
CSAKAGYSNQPQHF
TGCAGTGCTAAGGCGGGATATAGCAATCAGCCCCAGCATTTT
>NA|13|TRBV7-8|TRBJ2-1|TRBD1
CASTQTGTNEQFF
TGTGCCAGCACCCAGACAGGGACCAATGAGCAGTTCTTC
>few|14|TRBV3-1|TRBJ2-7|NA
CASSQGDARGEQYF
TGTGCCAGCAGCCAAGGGGATGCCCGGGGCGAGCAGTACTTC
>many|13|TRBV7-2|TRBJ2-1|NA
CASRLAGPNEQFF
TGTGCCAGCAGACTGGCGGGGCCTAATGAGCAGTTCTTC
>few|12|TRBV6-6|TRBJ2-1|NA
CASTPTYNEQFF
TGTGCCAGCACCCCGACCTACAATGAGCAGTTCTTC
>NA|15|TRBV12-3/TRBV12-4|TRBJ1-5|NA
CASSLGVGANQPQHF
TGTGCCAGCAGTTTGGGCGTGGGGGCTAATCAGCCCCAGCATTTT
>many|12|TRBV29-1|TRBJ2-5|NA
CSVVYSSETQYF
TGCAGCGTTGTATACAGTTCAGAGACCCAGTACTTC
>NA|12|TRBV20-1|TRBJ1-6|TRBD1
CSGRDSNSPLHF
TGCAGTGGCCGGGACAGTAATTCACCCCTCCACTTT
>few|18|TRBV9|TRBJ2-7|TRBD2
CASSREASGRPSSYEQYF
TGTGCCAGCAGCAGGGAGGCTAGCGGGAGGCCTAGCTCCTACGAGCAGTACTTC
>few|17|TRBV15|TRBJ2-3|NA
CATSREPGSRPGDTQYF
TGTGCCACCAGCAGAGAGCCCGGGAGCAGACCCGGTGATACGCAGTATTTT
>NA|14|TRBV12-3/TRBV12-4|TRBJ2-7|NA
CASSRVVGTYEQYF
TGTGCCAGCAGCCGGGTGGTTGGTACGTACGAGCAGTACTTC
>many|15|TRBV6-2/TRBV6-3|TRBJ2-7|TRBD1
CASSYRGQGAYEQYF
TGTGCCAGCAGTTATCGTGGACAGGGGGCCTACGAGCAGTACTTC
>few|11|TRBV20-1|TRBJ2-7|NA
CSAQAIYEQYF
TGCAGTGCTCAAGCGATTTACGAGCAGTACTTC
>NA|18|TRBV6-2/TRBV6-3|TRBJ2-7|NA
CASRDTSPGTSSSYEQYF
TGTGCCAGCAGAGACACTAGCCCCGGGACTTCTTCCTCCTACGAGCAGTACTTC
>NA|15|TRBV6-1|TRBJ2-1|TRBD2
CASREREGLGNEQFF
TGTGCCAGCAGGGAGCGGGAGGGCCTAGGCAATGAGCAGTTCTTC